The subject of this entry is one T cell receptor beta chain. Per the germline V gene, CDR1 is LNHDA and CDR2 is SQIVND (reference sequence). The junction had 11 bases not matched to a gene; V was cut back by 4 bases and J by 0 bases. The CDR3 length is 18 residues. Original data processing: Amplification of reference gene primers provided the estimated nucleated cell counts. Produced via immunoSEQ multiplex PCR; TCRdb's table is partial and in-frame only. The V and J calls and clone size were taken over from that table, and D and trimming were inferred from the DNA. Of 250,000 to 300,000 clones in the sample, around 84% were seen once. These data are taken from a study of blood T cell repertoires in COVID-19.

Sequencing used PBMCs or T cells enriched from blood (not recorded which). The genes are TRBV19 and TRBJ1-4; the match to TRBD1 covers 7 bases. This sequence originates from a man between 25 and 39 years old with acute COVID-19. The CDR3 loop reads CASSTPGQTSTTNEKLFF. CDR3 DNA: TGTGCCAGTAGTACCCCGGGACAGACATCCACAACTAATGAAAAACTGTTTTTT.